Listed below are T cell receptor beta chains from one sample, sequenced in a study of T cell responses to AZD1222 COVID-19 vaccine. Sequencing used immunoSEQ multiplex PCR; TCRdb keeps in-frame clones, though not all of them. The sample shows 100,000 or so clones, about 87% of them seen only once. Specimen: peripheral blood, collected on day 0 of AZD1222 vaccination. These receptor sequences come from an adult in good health. Each CDR3 is given with its conserved first and last residue. The order of the fields is D gene, V gene, clone size, J gene, CDR3 protein, CDR3 DNA. D genes are given only for firm matches. Size tells how often a clone was seen (once, few, many) or the class of an expanded clone, and some rows leave it out.

>TRBD2|TRBV11-2|NA|TRBJ2-5
CASSFNLAGQETQYF
TGTGCCAGCAGCTTCAACCTAGCGGGTCAAGAGACCCAGTACTTC
>NA|TRBV2|once|TRBJ2-4
CASSEQGAKNIQYF
TGTGCCAGCAGTGAACAGGGGGCCAAAAACATTCAGTACTTC
>NA|TRBV7-9|few|TRBJ1-4
CASSLDREVEKLFF
TGTGCCAGCAGCTTAGACAGGGAGGTTGAAAAACTGTTTTTT
>TRBD1|TRBV7-9|NA|TRBJ2-7
CASSLEGQGSYEQYF
TGTGCCAGCAGCTTAGAGGGACAGGGTTCCTACGAGCAGTACTTC
>NA|TRBV7-2|NA|TRBJ2-3
CASSGRLGEDTQYF
TGTGCCAGCAGCGGTCGTCTAGGGGAAGATACGCAGTATTTT
>NA|TRBV7-8|NA|TRBJ1-2
CASSRTNNYGYTF
TGTGCCAGCAGCCGGACGAATAACTATGGCTACACCTTC
>TRBD1|TRBV28|NA|TRBJ1-1
CASNQGAGTEAFF
TGTGCCAGCAACCAGGGGGCGGGCACTGAAGCTTTCTTT
>TRBD2|TRBV3-1/TRBV3-2|NA|TRBJ2-2
CASRAGGTGELFF
TGTGCCAGCAGGGCGGGGGGCACCGGGGAGCTGTTTTTT
>TRBD1|TRBV3-1/TRBV3-2|NA|TRBJ1-1
CASGIQGATEAFF
TGTGCCAGCGGAATACAGGGGGCGACTGAAGCTTTCTTT
>TRBD1|TRBV9|NA|TRBJ1-4
CASSVDAGQGEKLFF
TGTGCCAGCAGCGTAGACGCGGGACAGGGTGAAAAACTGTTTTTT
>TRBD1|TRBV28|NA|TRBJ2-7
CASTISRDRGYGQYF
TGTGCCAGCACCATATCCCGGGACAGGGGGTATGGGCAGTACTTC
>NA|TRBV29-1|NA|TRBJ2-5
CSVKTGGGETQYF
TGCAGCGTAAAAACAGGGGGGGGAGAGACCCAGTACTTC
>NA|TRBV19|NA|TRBJ2-3
CASSIGFSKSTDTQYF
TGTGCCAGTAGTATAGGGTTTTCGAAAAGCACAGATACGCAGTATTTT
>TRBD2|TRBV11-2|NA|TRBJ2-3
CASSFLSGSSTDTQYF
TGTGCCAGCAGCTTCCTAAGCGGGAGCAGCACAGATACGCAGTATTTT
>TRBD2|TRBV7-2|NA|TRBJ2-2
CASSNGLAGVGELFF
TGTGCCAGCAGCAATGGACTAGCGGGAGTCGGGGAGCTGTTTTTT
>TRBD2|TRBV5-4|NA|TRBJ2-2
CASSSGGGRRAGELFF
TGTGCCAGCAGCTCCGGGGGGGGGCGCAGGGCCGGGGAGCTGTTTTTT
>NA|TRBV20-1|NA|TRBJ2-3
CSAQGPDTQYF
TGCAGTGCTCAAGGCCCAGATACGCAGTATTTT
>NA|TRBV28|NA|TRBJ2-3
CASSLNGDTQYF
TGTGCCAGCAGTTTAAACGGAGATACGCAGTATTTT
>NA|TRBV24-1|NA|TRBJ1-4
CATSDLRGGLFF
TGTGCCACCAGTGATTTGAGGGGAGGACTGTTTTTT
>NA|TRBV10-3|NA|TRBJ1-6
CATSQGRNSPLHF
TGTGCCACTTCTCAGGGAAGGAATTCACCCCTCCACTTT
>TRBD2|TRBV5-8|NA|TRBJ2-7
CASSLVYRGGPYEQYF
TGTGCCAGCAGCCTAGTTTATAGGGGAGGGCCCTACGAGCAGTACTTC
>NA|TRBV5-1|NA|TRBJ2-5
CASSRLGTPGTQYF
TGCGCCAGCAGCCGATTGGGGACCCCGGGCACCCAGTACTTC
>NA|TRBV7-9|few|TRBJ1-6
CASSSDPITNSPLHF
TGTGCCAGCAGCTCGGACCCGATTACCAATTCACCCCTCCACTTT
>TRBD2|TRBV3-1/TRBV3-2|NA|TRBJ2-3
CASSRLAGEVTDTQYF
TGTGCCAGCAGCCGACTAGCGGGAGAGGTTACAGATACGCAGTATTTT
>NA|TRBV29-1|NA|TRBJ2-3
CSVKIGTDTQYF
TGCAGCGTTAAAATAGGGACAGATACGCAGTATTTT
>TRBD1|TRBV4-2|NA|TRBJ2-7
CASSRRTGQQEQYF
TGTGCCAGCAGCCGAAGGACAGGGCAGCAAGAGCAGTACTTC
>NA|TRBV7-2|NA|TRBJ2-7
CASSLTPPGTSYEQYF
TGTGCCAGCAGCTTAACCCCTCCGGGAACTTCCTACGAGCAGTACTTC
>NA|TRBV24-1|few|TRBJ2-3
CATSDPDPSHTDTQYF
TGTGCCACCAGTGACCCGGACCCCTCCCACACAGATACGCAGTATTTT
>NA|TRBV6-4|NA|TRBJ2-4
CASSSKNRENIQYF
TGTGCCAGCAGCTCAAAAAACAGGGAAAACATTCAGTACTTC
>NA|TRBV28|NA|TRBJ2-7
CATEGTYEQYF
TGTGCCACGGAGGGGACCTACGAGCAGTACTTC
>NA|TRBV5-5|NA|TRBJ2-2
CASSLTYTTGELFF
TGTGCCAGCAGCTTAACCTACACCACCGGGGAGCTGTTTTTT
>TRBD2|TRBV4-1|NA|TRBJ2-2
CASSQLSWRDYGNTGELFF
TGCGCCAGCAGCCAATTGTCTTGGCGGGACTACGGGAACACCGGGGAGCTGTTTTTT
>NA|TRBV3-1/TRBV3-2|NA|TRBJ1-1
CASSLKANTEAFF
TGTGCCAGCAGCCTTAAAGCAAACACTGAAGCTTTCTTT
>NA|TRBV20-1|NA|TRBJ2-4
CSAGQWYF
TGCAGTGCTGGGCAGTGGTACTTC
>TRBD1|TRBV27|NA|TRBJ1-5
CASSLFSGTGGIQPQHF
TGTGCCAGCAGTTTATTCAGTGGAACAGGGGGCATTCAGCCCCAGCATTTT
>NA|TRBV19|NA|TRBJ1-6
CASKEQGTTITSPLHF
TGTGCCAGTAAAGAACAGGGAACCACCATAACTTCACCCCTCCACTTT
>NA|TRBV2|NA|TRBJ1-5
CASSIDTGNQPQHF
TGTGCCAGCAGTATAGACACTGGTAATCAGCCCCAGCATTTT
>TRBD2|TRBV15|NA|TRBJ2-1
CATSISSGGYNEQFF
TGTGCCACCAGCATCTCTAGCGGGGGATACAATGAGCAGTTCTTC
>NA|TRBV7-9|NA|TRBJ1-4
CASSWGTEKLFF
TGTGCCAGCAGCTGGGGGACAGAAAAACTGTTTTTT
>NA|TRBV7-8|NA|TRBJ1-1
CASSKSGILGEAFF
TGTGCCAGCAGTAAATCAGGGATCTTGGGTGAAGCTTTCTTT
>NA|TRBV10-2|NA|TRBJ1-1
CASSEAGLGTEAFF
TGCGCCAGCAGTGAGGCGGGGCTAGGGACTGAAGCTTTCTTT
>TRBD2|TRBV4-2|NA|TRBJ2-2
CASSQNGLAGGAGELFF
TGTGCCAGCAGCCAAAACGGACTAGCGGGAGGTGCCGGGGAGCTGTTTTTT
>NA|TRBV2|NA|TRBJ2-7
CASSGGGRNEQYF
TGTGCCAGCTCGGGTGGGGGGAGAAACGAGCAGTACTTC
>NA|TRBV25-1|NA|TRBJ2-1
CASSGTTSGGQFF
TGTGCCAGCAGTGGGACAACCTCAGGAGGGCAGTTCTTC
>TRBD1|TRBV29-1|NA|TRBJ2-5
CSVEDRTGGKTQYF
TGCAGCGTTGAAGATCGTACAGGGGGGAAGACCCAGTACTTC
>TRBD1|TRBV10-3|NA|TRBJ1-1
CAISVDRGLSEAFF
TGTGCCATCAGTGTGGACAGGGGGCTTTCTGAAGCTTTCTTT
>TRBD2|TRBV5-1|NA|TRBJ2-1
CASSLGLAGGYDEQFF
TGCGCCAGCAGCTTGGGACTAGCGGGAGGATACGATGAGCAGTTCTTC
>NA|TRBV4-1|few|TRBJ1-3
CASSQPTRSGNTIYF
TGCGCCAGCAGCCAGCCGACTCGATCTGGAAACACCATATATTTT
>TRBD1|TRBV5-1|NA|TRBJ2-7
CASSPLRQGAVEQYF
TGCGCCAGCAGTCCGCTGAGGCAGGGGGCAGTCGAGCAGTACTTC